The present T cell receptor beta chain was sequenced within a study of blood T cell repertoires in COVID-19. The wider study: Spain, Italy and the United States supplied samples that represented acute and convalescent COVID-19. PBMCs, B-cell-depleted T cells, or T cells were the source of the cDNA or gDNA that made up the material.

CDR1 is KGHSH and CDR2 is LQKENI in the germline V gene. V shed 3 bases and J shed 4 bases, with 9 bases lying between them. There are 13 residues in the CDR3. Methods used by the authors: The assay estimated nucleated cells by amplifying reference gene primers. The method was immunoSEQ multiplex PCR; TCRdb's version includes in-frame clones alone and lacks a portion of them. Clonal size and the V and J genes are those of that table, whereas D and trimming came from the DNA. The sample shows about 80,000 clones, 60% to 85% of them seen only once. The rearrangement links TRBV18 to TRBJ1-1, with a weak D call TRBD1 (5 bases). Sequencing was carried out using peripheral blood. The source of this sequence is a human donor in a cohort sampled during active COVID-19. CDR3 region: CASSPLGGTEAFF. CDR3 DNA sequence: TGTGCCAGCTCACCTCTGGGGGGCACTGAAGCTTTCTTT.